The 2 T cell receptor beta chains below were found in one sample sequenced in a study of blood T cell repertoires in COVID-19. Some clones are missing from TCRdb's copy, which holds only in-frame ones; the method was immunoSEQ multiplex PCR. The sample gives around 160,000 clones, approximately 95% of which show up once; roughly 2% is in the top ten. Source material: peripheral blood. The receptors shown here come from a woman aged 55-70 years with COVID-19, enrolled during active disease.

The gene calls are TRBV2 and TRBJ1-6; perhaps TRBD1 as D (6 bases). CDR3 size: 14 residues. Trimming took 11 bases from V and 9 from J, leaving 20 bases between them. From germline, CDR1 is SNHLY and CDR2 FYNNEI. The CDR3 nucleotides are TGTGCCTGGACACGCGGGGGGCCTAGTTCACCCCTCCACTTT. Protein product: CAWTRGGPSSPLHF.

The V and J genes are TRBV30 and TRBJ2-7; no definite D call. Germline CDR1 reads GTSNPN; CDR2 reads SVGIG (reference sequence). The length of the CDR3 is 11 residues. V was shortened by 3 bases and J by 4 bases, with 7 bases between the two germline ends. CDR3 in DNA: TGTGCCTGGAGATCAGAATACGAGCAGTACTTC. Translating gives CAWRSEYEQYF.